What follows describes a single T cell receptor (beta chain). The data stem from a study of blood T cell repertoires in COVID-19. Produced via immunoSEQ multiplex PCR; TCRdb's table is partial and in-frame only. Of 150,000 to 200,000 clones in the sample, around 88% were seen once. The CDR3 sequence is 14 residues long. With 0 bases removed from V and 6 bases from J, the gap between germline ends came to 8 bases. Germline V lookup: CDR1 SEHNR, CDR2 FQNEAQ (reference sequence). The gene calls are TRBV7-9 and TRBJ2-2, with D perhaps matching TRBD1 (6 bases). The sequenced material came from peripheral blood. The receptor's source is a human donor in a cohort sampled during active COVID-19. The CDR3 DNA is TGTGCCAGCAGCTTAGCCAGGGGTGCCGGGGAGCTGTTTTTT. Its protein product is CASSLARGAGELFF. The variable domain in full, completed from reference TRBV7-9 and TRBJ2-2, reads DTGVSQNPRHKITKRGQNVTFRCDPISEHNRLYWYRQTLGQGPEFLTYFQNEAQLEKSRLLSDRFSAERPKGSFSTLEIQRTEQGDSAMYLCASSLARGAGELFFGEGSRLTVL.